The clone carrying this TCR beta chain was picked up many times. Its antigen is not identified. The data are from a study of CD8 T cells in ankylosing spondylitis. Regarding the study as a whole: It appeared that ankylosing spondylitis blood was characterized by a TCR beta motif of about eight highly homologous variants. CD8+ by phenotype, disease-linked clones were relatively rare in peripheral blood. In reactive arthritis synovial fluid and blood, some motif variants had been reported before.

TCRdb independently ran MiXCR on the 5' RACE reads; one entry per CDR3 protein. This table has 210,000 or so distinct CDR3 sequences, more than 25% appearing once. The V end lost 5 bases, the J end lost 0 bases, and 11 bases lay between the germline ends. The CDR3 runs to 15 residues. In germline, CDR1 is SGHAT, CDR2 FQDESV (reference sequence). Sequences were obtained from blood, either unsorted or a sorted T cell fraction (not recorded which). J is TRBJ2-1 and V is TRBV11-1; D unclear. The clonotype comes from a male donor with ankylosing spondylitis or in good health (not recorded which). This CDR3 is CASSPRISSYNEQFF. In DNA, the CDR3 is TGTGCCAGCAGCCCTAGGATAAGCTCCTACAATGAGCAGTTCTTC.